This TCR beta chain emerged from a study of T cells in Graves' hyperthyroidism and ophthalmopathy. Looking at the study overall: Any treatment followed the collection of peripheral blood at initial diagnosis. Findings and caveats of the study: Ophthalmopathy and stable hyperthyroidism were told apart by a 13 V-J model.

RNA transcripts gave rise to amplified TCR beta CDR3 regions. HTBI primers were employed in a first-round RT-PCR of the TCR CDR3. Each CDR3 protein is one row after TCRdb ran MiXCR on the multiplex PCR reads. The sample includes about 96,000 distinct CDR3 sequences, about half of them seen just once. This clonotype appeared many times. Its matching antigen is unknown. This CDR3 is built from 14 residues. Germline assignment: CDR1 DFQATT and CDR2 SNEGSKA (reference sequence). V was pared by 4 bases and J by 0 bases, with 13 bases between. This sequence was found in a woman in her thirties or forties with Graves' hyperthyroidism. The sequencing sample was made of blood. V usage is TRBV20-1 and J usage is TRBJ2-7; no clear D. The DNA for the CDR3 is TGCAGTGCTATCCACCTAGTCTCCTCCTACGAGCAGTACTTC. Its protein product is CSAIHLVSSYEQYF.